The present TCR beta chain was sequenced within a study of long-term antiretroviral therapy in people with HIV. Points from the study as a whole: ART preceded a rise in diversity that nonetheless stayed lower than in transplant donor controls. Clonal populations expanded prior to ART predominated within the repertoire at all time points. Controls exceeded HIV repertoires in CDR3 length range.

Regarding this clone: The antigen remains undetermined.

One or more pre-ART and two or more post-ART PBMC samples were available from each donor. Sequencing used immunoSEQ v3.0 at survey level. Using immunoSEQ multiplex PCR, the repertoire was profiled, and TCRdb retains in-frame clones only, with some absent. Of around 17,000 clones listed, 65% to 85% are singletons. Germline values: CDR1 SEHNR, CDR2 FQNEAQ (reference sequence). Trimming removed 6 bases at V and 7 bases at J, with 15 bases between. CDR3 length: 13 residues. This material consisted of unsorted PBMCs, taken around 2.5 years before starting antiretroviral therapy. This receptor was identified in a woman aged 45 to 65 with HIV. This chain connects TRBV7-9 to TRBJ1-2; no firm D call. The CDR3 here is CASSSTLAGGYTF. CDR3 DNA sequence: TGTGCCAGCAGTTCGACACTGGCAGGTGGCTACACCTTC.